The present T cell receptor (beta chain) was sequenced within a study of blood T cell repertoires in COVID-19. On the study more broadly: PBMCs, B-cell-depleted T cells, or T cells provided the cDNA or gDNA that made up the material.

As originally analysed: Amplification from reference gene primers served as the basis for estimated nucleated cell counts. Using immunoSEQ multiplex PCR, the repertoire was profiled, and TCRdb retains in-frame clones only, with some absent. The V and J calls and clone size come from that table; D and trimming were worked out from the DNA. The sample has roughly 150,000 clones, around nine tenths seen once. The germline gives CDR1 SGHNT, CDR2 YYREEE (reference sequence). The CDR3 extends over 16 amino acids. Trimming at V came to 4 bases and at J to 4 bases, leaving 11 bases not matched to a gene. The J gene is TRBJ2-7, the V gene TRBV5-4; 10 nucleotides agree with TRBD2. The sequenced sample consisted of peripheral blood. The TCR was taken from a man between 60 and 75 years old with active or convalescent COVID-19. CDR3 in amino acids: CASSRPSGGARYEQYF. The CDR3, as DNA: TGTGCCAGCAGCCGTCCTAGCGGGGGAGCCAGATACGAGCAGTACTTC.